What follows describes a single T cell receptor (beta chain). Germline lookup yields CDR1 MDHEN and CDR2 SYDVKM. The CDR3 sequence is 15 residues long. V lost 10 bases to trimming and J lost 1 base, with 19 bases between them. This specimen belongs to a study of patients and donors after allogeneic stem cell transplantation. One entry per CDR3 protein, called by TCRdb with MiXCR from the RT-PCR reads. The sample holds about 150,000 distinct CDR3 sequences, over 30% seen once. The sequence derives from a human donor who was either an allogeneic HSCT recipient or a stem cell or donor lymphocyte infusion donor (not recorded which). It is not recorded whose cells these are; they may come from a transplant donor. Sequencing input: blood, either unsorted or a sorted T cell fraction (not recorded which). The rearrangement links TRBV28 to TRBJ1-2, with a tentative D call TRBD1 (5 bases). The CDR3 coding sequence is TGTGCCATCCGGGATTACGGGGCCCATAACTATGGCTACACCTTC. This gives the protein CAIRDYGAHNYGYTF.